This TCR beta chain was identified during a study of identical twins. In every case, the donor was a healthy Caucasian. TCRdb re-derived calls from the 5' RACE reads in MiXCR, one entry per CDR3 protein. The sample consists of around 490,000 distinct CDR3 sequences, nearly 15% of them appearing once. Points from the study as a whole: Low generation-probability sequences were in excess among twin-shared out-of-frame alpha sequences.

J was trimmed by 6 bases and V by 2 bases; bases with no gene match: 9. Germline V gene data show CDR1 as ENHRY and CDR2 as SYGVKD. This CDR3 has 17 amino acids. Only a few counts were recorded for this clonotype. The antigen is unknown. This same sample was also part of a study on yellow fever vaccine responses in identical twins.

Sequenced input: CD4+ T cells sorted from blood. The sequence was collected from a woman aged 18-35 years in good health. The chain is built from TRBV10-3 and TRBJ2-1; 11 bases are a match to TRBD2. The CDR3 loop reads CAISETSPGTSGNEQFF. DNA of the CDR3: TGTGCCATCAGTGAGACCAGCCCCGGGACTAGCGGCAATGAGCAGTTCTTC.